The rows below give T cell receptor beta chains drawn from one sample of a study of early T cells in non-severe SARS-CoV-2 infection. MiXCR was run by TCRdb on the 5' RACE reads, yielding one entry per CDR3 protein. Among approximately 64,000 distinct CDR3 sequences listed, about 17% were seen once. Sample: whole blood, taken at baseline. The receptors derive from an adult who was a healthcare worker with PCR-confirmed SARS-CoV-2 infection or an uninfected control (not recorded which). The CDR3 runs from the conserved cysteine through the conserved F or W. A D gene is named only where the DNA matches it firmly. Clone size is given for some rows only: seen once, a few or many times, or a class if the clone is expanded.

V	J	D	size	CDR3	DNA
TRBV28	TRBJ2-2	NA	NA	CASYSSNTGELFF	TGTGCCAGCTACAGCTCGAACACCGGGGAGCTGTTTTTT
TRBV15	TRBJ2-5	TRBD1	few	CATSRDRGLETQYF	TGTGCCACCAGCCGGGACAGGGGCCTGGAGACCCAGTACTTC
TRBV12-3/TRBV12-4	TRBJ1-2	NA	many	CASSMGHQTSASGYTF	TGTGCCAGCAGTATGGGACATCAAACTTCCGCGAGTGGCTACACCTTC
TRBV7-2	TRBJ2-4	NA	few	CASSLGPLAKNIQYF	TGTGCCAGCAGCTTAGGGCCCCTAGCCAAAAACATTCAGTACTTC
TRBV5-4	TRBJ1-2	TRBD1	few	CASSAGQGVGYTF	TGTGCCAGCAGCGCGGGACAGGGGGTCGGCTACACCTTC
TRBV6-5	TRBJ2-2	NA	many	CASSPAATGELFF	TGTGCCAGCAGTCCCGCAGCCACCGGGGAGCTGTTTTTT
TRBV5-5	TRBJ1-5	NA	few	CASSLTGGINQPQHF	TGTGCCAGCAGCTTGACTGGGGGTATCAATCAGCCCCAGCATTTT
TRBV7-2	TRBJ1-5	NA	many	CASSSDNQPQHF	TGTGCCAGCAGCTCCGACAATCAGCCCCAGCATTTT
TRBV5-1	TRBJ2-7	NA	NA	CASSFQYGYEQYF	TGCGCCAGCAGCTTCCAGTACGGATACGAGCAGTACTTC
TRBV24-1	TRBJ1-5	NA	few	CATSDPRGDSNQPQHF	TGTGCCACCAGTGACCCCCGAGGGGATAGCAATCAGCCCCAGCATTTT
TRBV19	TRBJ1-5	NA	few	CASSTGEPQHF	TGTGCCAGTAGTACCGGGGAGCCCCAGCATTTT
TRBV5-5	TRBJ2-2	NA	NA	CASSLTSGAGSGELFF	TGTGCCAGCAGCTTGACGTCCGGCGCAGGTTCCGGGGAGCTGTTTTTT
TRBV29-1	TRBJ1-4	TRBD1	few	CSIIIGQGIPNEKLFF	TGCAGCATCATCATCGGACAGGGGATCCCTAATGAAAAACTGTTTTTT
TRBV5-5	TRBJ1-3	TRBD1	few	CASSLHGQDGNTIYF	TGTGCCAGCAGCCTCCATGGACAGGATGGAAACACCATATATTTT
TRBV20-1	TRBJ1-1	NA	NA	CSARLTEAFF	TGCAGTGCCCGACTAACTGAAGCTTTCTTT
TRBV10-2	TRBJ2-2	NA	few	CASSESYQVNTGELFF	TGCGCCAGCAGTGAGTCTTACCAGGTGAACACCGGGGAGCTGTTTTTT
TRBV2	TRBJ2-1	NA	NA	CASSELFGNEQFF	TGTGCCAGCAGTGAATTATTTGGCAATGAGCAGTTCTTC
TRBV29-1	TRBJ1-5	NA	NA	CSVDLGPNQPQHF	TGCAGCGTTGATCTGGGACCCAATCAGCCCCAGCATTTT
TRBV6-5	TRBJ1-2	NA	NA	CASSPSPNYGYTF	TGTGCCAGCAGCCCCAGCCCTAACTATGGCTACACCTTC
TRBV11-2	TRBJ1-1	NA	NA	CASRRGTYTEAFF	TGTGCCAGTCGAAGGGGCACCTACACTGAAGCTTTCTTT
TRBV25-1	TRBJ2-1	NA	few	CASGHNERFF	TGTGCCAGCGGACACAATGAGCGGTTCTTC
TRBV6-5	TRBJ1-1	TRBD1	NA	CATRRGPDTEAFF	TGTGCCACCAGGAGGGGGCCGGACACTGAAGCTTTCTTT
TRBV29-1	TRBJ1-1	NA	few	CSAARGATEAFF	TGCAGCGCCGCTCGGGGGGCAACCGAGGCTTTCTTT
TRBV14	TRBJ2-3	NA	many	CASSQSRGSTDTQYF	TGTGCCAGCAGCCAATCCCGGGGGAGCACAGATACGCAGTATTTT
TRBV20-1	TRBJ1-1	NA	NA	CSASMAEAFF	TGCAGTGCTAGTATGGCAGAAGCTTTCTTT
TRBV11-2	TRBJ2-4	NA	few	CASSFTNIQYF	TGTGCCAGCAGCTTTACGAACATTCAGTACTTC
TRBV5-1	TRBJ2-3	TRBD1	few	CASSLNRGSDTQYF	TGCGCCAGCAGCCTCAACAGGGGCAGTGATACGCAGTATTTT
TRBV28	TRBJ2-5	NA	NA	CASRQGLETQYF	TGTGCCAGCAGGCAGGGGTTGGAGACCCAGTACTTC
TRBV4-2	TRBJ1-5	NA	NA	CASSQDTYSNQPQHF	TGTGCCAGCAGCCAAGATACCTATAGCAATCAGCCCCAGCATTTT
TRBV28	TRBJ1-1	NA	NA	CASSPRQWQAFF	TGTGCCAGCAGCCCGCGACAGTGGCAAGCTTTCTTT
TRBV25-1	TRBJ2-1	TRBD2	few	CASSEYGRETPYNEQFF	TGTGCCAGCAGTGAATACGGGCGGGAGACCCCCTACAATGAGCAGTTCTTC
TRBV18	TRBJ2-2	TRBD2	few	CASSSSGGLNTGELFF	TGTGCCAGCTCATCTAGCGGGGGCCTAAACACCGGGGAGCTGTTTTTT
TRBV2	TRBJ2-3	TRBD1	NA	CASSLDRGYTQYF	TGTGCCAGCAGTTTGGACAGGGGTTATACGCAGTATTTT
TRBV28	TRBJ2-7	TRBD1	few	CASSLPRDSLYEQYF	TGTGCCAGCAGTTTACCCCGGGACAGCCTCTACGAGCAGTACTTC
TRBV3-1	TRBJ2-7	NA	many	CASSQGNRAREQYF	TGTGCCAGCAGCCAAGGCAACAGGGCTCGGGAGCAGTACTTC
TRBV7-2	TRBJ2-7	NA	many	CASSLSGQSSYEQYF	TGTGCCAGCAGCTTAAGCGGGCAGAGCTCCTACGAGCAGTACTTC
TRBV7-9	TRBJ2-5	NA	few	CASSLRGGETQYF	TGTGCCAGCAGCTTAAGGGGGGGAGAGACCCAGTACTTC
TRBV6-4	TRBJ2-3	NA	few	CASSEGVTDTQYF	TGTGCCAGCAGTGAGGGTGTCACAGATACGCAGTATTTT
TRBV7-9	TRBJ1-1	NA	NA	CASSLLQPLSNTEAFF	TGTGCCAGCAGCTTACTGCAGCCCCTATCGAACACTGAAGCTTTCTTT
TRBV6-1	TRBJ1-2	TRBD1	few	CASSTGTGMYGYTF	TGTGCCAGCAGCACTGGGACAGGGATGTATGGCTACACCTTC
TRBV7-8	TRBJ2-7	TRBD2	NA	CASSELAGASYEQYF	TGTGCCAGCAGCGAACTAGCGGGAGCGTCCTACGAGCAGTACTTC
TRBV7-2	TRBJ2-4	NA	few	CASSLDVGVFQYF	TGTGCCAGCAGCTTAGATGTGGGAGTGTTTCAGTACTTC
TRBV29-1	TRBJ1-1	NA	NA	CSVVWGNTEAFF	TGCAGCGTTGTCTGGGGGAACACTGAAGCTTTCTTT
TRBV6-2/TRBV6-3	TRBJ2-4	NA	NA	CASSYPGANIQYF	TGTGCCAGCAGTTACCCCGGGGCGAACATTCAGTACTTC
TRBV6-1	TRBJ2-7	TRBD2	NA	CASSETKGTKSYEQYF	TGTGCCAGCAGTGAAACTAAGGGGACTAAGTCCTACGAGCAGTACTTC
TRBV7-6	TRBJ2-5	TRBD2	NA	CASSLAVGSGAETQYF	TGTGCCAGCAGCTTAGCGGTTGGTAGCGGGGCAGAGACCCAGTACTTC
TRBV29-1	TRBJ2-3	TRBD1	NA	CSVESGGADTQYF	TGCAGCGTTGAATCAGGGGGCGCAGATACGCAGTATTTT
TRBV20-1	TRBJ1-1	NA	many	CSARGQVTEAFF	TGCAGTGCTAGGGGACAAGTCACTGAAGCTTTCTTT
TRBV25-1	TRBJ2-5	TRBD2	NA	CASSEASGNQETQYF	TGTGCCAGCAGTGAGGCTAGCGGAAACCAAGAGACCCAGTACTTC